This T cell receptor (beta chain) is from a study of blood T cell repertoires in COVID-19. Assay: immunoSEQ multiplex PCR; the TCRdb copy retains only in-frame clones and omits some. The table has 200,000 to 300,000 clones, roughly 88% seen once; the top ten hold 2% to 2.5%. The CDR3 spans 14 residues. The V gene's germline CDR1 is LGHDT and CDR2 YNNKEL (reference sequence). Trimming left V 5 bases short and J 3 bases short, with 13 bases between. Participants reported their clinical history, and cohort assignment relied on those reports. The V call is TRBV3-1 (or the pseudogene TRBV3-2), the J call TRBJ1-1, with no clear D. The clonotype was recovered from a woman in her thirties or forties with acute COVID-19. Sequenced sample: PBMCs or T cells enriched from blood (not recorded which). For the CDR3, the DNA is TGTGCCAGCAGCGCAGGAAGATTGGACACTGAAGCTTTCTTT. It translates to CASSAGRLDTEAFF.